Following are 30 T cell receptor beta chains from one sample sequenced in a study of blood T cell repertoires in COVID-19. The table came from immunoSEQ multiplex PCR; TCRdb's copy has only in-frame clones and leaves some out. Altogether over 65,000 clones are present, 82% being singletons, with the ten largest covering about 16%. Sequencing was done on a sample of peripheral blood. Receptors were obtained from a man aged 80 or over with active COVID-19.

The chain carries TRBV5-6 and TRBJ1-1; 8 bases fit TRBD1. V dropped 1 base and J dropped 4; count of bases not matched to a gene: 6. Germline CDR1 and CDR2: SGHDT and YYEEEE. The CDR3 length is 15 residues. The CDR3 DNA reads as TGTGCCAGCAGCTTGTGGACAGGGTATCCCACTGAAGCTTTCTTT. This gives the protein CASSLWTGYPTEAFF. Looking up the rest from reference TRBV5-6 and TRBJ1-1 gives the full variable domain: DAGVTQSPTHLIKTRGQQVTLRCSPKSGHDTVSWYQQALGQGPQFIFQYYEEEERQRGNFPDRFSGHQFPNYSSELNVNALLLGDSALYLCASSLWTGYPTEAFFGQGTRLTVV.

The chain uses TRBV5-4 and TRBJ2-2, with D possibly TRBD1 on 6 matching bases. V was shortened by 0 bases and J by 0 bases, with 12 bases between the two germline ends. The CDR3 has 17 residues. CDR1 and CDR2 (germline): SGHNT, YYREEE (reference sequence). In DNA, the CDR3 is TGTGCCAGCAGCTTGGCCCTGGACAGTGCGAACACCGGGGAGCTGTTTTTT. It translates to CASSLALDSANTGELFF.

The chain combines TRBV28 with TRBJ2-5, with D hard to call. Per germline, CDR1 MDHEN and CDR2 SYDVKM. The CDR3 runs 11 residues. Trimming took off 7 bases at V and 9 bases at J, with 12 bases between the two ends. CDR3 nucleotide sequence: TGTGCCAGCAAATCATTCCAGGCCCAGTACTTC. Translating gives CASKSFQAQYF.

This rearrangement joins TRBV30 to TRBJ2-7, with 10 bases identical to TRBD1. J lost 7 bases, V lost 5 bases, and 11 bases had no gene match. There are 14 residues in the CDR3. Germline CDR1 is GTSNPN and CDR2 is SVGIG (reference sequence). CDR3 bases: TGTGCCTGGGGGGGACAGGGGCGCTTCAAGGAGCAGTACTTC. Residues: CAWGGQGRFKEQYF.

The rearrangement links TRBV15 to TRBJ2-6, with a tentative D call TRBD1 (6 bases). CDR1 and CDR2 (germline): LNHNV, YYDKDF (reference sequence). The CDR3 length is 16 residues. V was pared by 3 bases and J by 2 bases, with 11 bases between. CDR3: CATSRNPGAGANVLTF. Here the CDR3 DNA reads TGTGCCACCAGCAGGAATCCAGGGGCTGGGGCCAACGTCCTGACTTTC. Variable domain in full (rest from reference TRBV15 and TRBJ2-6): DAMVIQNPRYQVTQFGKPVTLSCSQTLNHNVMYWYQQKSSQAPKLLFHYYDKDFNNEADTPDNFQSRRPNTSFCFLDIRSPGLGDTAMYLCATSRNPGAGANVLTFGAGSRLTVL.

The rearrangement uses TRBV7-9 and TRBJ2-2; 8 bases map to TRBD1. Per germline, CDR1 SEHNR and CDR2 FQNEAQ (reference sequence). J was trimmed by 2 bases and V by 6 bases; bases with no gene match: 8. This CDR3 spans 16 amino acids. The CDR3 loop is CASRPRTGLNTGELFF. CDR3 DNA: TGTGCCAGCAGACCGCGGACAGGGCTAAACACCGGGGAGCTGTTTTTT. Based on the CDR3 plus reference TRBV7-9 and TRBJ2-2, the full variable domain is DTGVSQNPRHKITKRGQNVTFRCDPISEHNRLYWYRQTLGQGPEFLTYFQNEAQLEKSRLLSDRFSAERPKGSFSTLEIQRTEQGDSAMYLCASRPRTGLNTGELFFGEGSRLTVL.

The sample holds a few counts of this clone. This chain uses TRBV15 with TRBJ2-7, with D perhaps TRBD1 (6 bases). Germline CDR1 LNHNV, CDR2 YYDKDF (reference sequence). Trimming stripped 6 bases from V and 4 bases from J, with 7 bases between. The CDR3 consists of 11 residues. The CDR3 protein is CATRGAYEQYF. CDR3 sequence (DNA): TGTGCCACCAGGGGGGCATACGAGCAGTACTTC.

The rearrangement uses TRBV7-6 and TRBJ2-7, with D perhaps matching TRBD2 (5 bases). The germline V gene encodes CDR1 SGHVS and CDR2 FNYEAQ. V gave up 5 bases and J gave up 3 bases, with 20 bases separating them. This CDR3 is 16 amino acids long. Written as DNA, the CDR3 is TGTGCCAGCAGCCCTAGAGCGGATGGAACAATCTACGAGCAGTACTTC. Its protein is CASSPRADGTIYEQYF.

This clone appeared a few times. This chain joins TRBV5-1 and TRBJ2-1; 9 bases map to TRBD2. CDR3 length equals 15 residues. CDR1 is SGHRS and CDR2 is YFSETQ in the germline V gene. V dropped 4 bases and J dropped 2; count of bases not matched to a gene: 4. The CDR3 spells CASSSGGSTYNEQFF. The CDR3, as DNA: TGCGCCAGCAGCAGCGGGGGGTCCACCTACAATGAGCAGTTCTTC.

The chain employs TRBV19 and TRBJ2-1, with 8 bases matching TRBD2. J gave up 6 bases and V 7 bases, and 5 bases lay outside the gene matches. CDR1 and CDR2 (germline): LNHDA, SQIVND (reference sequence). This CDR3 spans 13 amino acids. This chain's CDR3 is CASKREGLNEQFF. The DNA of the CDR3 is TGTGCCAGTAAACGGGAGGGCCTCAATGAGCAGTTCTTC.

This clone was counted only a few times. The CDR3 nucleotides read TGTGCCAGCAGGGAGGACAGGGTCTATAAGCCCCAGCATTTT. The encoded protein is CASREDRVYKPQHF. V and J are TRBV28 and TRBJ1-5, with 8 bases fitting TRBD1. The CDR3 is 14 residues long. V gave up 6 bases and J gave up 8 bases; unmatched junction bases: 9. CDR1 is MDHEN and CDR2 is SYDVKM in the germline V gene.

This clone was seen more than once but under ten times. J is TRBJ2-7 and V is TRBV25-1; D is uncertain. The CDR3 extends over 13 amino acids. CDR1 and CDR2 (germline): MGHDK, SYGVNS. V was clipped by 3 bases and J by 5 bases, with 11 bases between them. The CDR3, as DNA: TGTGCCAGCAGTGAGGGCCGGATCGACGAGCAGTACTTC. Translated: CASSEGRIDEQYF.

The V and J genes are TRBV6-6 and TRBJ2-7, with D possibly TRBD1 on 5 matching bases. CDR1 is MNHNY and CDR2 is SVGAGI in the germline V gene (reference sequence). The V gene lost 5 bases and the J gene lost 3 bases, with 14 bases spanning the gap. There are 14 residues in the CDR3. CDR3 nucleotide sequence: TGTGCCAGCAGTGACAGACATCTATACTACGAGCAGTACTTC. It yields the protein CASSDRHLYYEQYF.

This clone was recorded a few times. The chain couples TRBV3-1 (or the pseudogene TRBV3-2) to TRBJ2-1; 10 nucleotides match TRBD2. There are 20 residues in the CDR3. From germline, CDR1 is LGHDT and CDR2 YNNKEL (reference sequence). V trimming: 2 bases; J trimming: 0 bases; junction bases outside the gene matches: 13. The CDR3 nucleotides are TGTGCCAGCAGCCAACCCTGGCCTAGCGGGAGTCTCGTCTCCTACAATGAGCAGTTCTTC. Translated, it gives CASSQPWPSGSLVSYNEQFF.

This chain links TRBV27 with TRBJ2-6; TRBD2 matches at 15 bases. This CDR3 spans 21 amino acids. CDR1 and CDR2 (germline): MNHEY, SMNVEV (reference sequence). V gave up 8 bases and J gave up 0 bases; unmatched junction bases: 14. DNA of the CDR3: TGTGCCAGCGGGCCTCGGGACTCGGGACTAGCGGGGGGCTCTGGGGCCAACGTCCTGACTTTC. This gives the protein CASGPRDSGLAGGSGANVLTF.

The chain uses TRBV18 and TRBJ2-1; 12 positions match TRBD2. Losses at the gene ends were 3 bases for V and 6 bases for J; bases not matched to a gene: 9. The CDR3 runs to 17 residues. The germline gives CDR1 KGHSH, CDR2 LQKENI. The CDR3 reads CASSPRPLAGGPNEQFF. The CDR3 nucleotides read TGTGCCAGCTCACCCCGGCCCCTAGCGGGAGGGCCCAATGAGCAGTTCTTC.

This clone showed up just once. The chain is built from TRBV4-3 and TRBJ2-3; D is uncertain. Germline CDR1 reads LGHNA; CDR2 reads YSLEER. The CDR3 is 15 amino acids. Trimming shortened V by 3 bases and J by 0 bases, and 10 bases separated the two germline ends. The CDR3 DNA reads as TGCGCCAGCAGCCATAGCACCTCTAGCACAGATACGCAGTATTTT. This encodes CASSHSTSSTDTQYF.

The gene calls are TRBV25-1 and TRBJ2-7; possibly TRBD1 for D (6 bases). The ends were cut back, 0 bases at V and 3 bases at J, with 9 bases in the middle. CDR1 is MGHDK and CDR2 is SYGVNS in the germline V gene. There are 14 residues in the CDR3. The CDR3 bases are TGTGCCAGCAGTGAATATGGACAGATCTACGAGCAGTACTTC. Translating it yields CASSEYGQIYEQYF.

A word on this clone: This same CDR3 is encoded by further DNA sequences in the sample. V usage is TRBV19 and J usage is TRBJ2-7; D is ambiguous. The germline V and J ends were trimmed by 5 bases and 1 base, with 3 bases remaining between them. Germline-derived CDR1 and CDR2 are LNHDA and SQIVND (reference sequence). This CDR3 comprises 11 residues. CDR3 DNA: TGTGCCAGTAGTTCGTCCTACGAGCAGTACTTC. Translated: CASSSSYEQYF. Full variable domain (remainder filled in from reference TRBV19 and TRBJ2-7): DGGITQSPKYLFRKEGQNVTLSCEQNLNHDAMYWYRQDPGQGLRLIYYSQIVNDFQKGDIAEGYSVSREKKESFPLTVTSAQKNPTAFYLCASSSSYEQYFGPGTRLTVT.

The chain joins TRBV7-9 to TRBJ1-6, with 7 bases matching TRBD1. The CDR3 totals 14 residues. Germline trimming cut 5 bases from V and 6 bases from J; bases unmatched to any gene: 4. Germline V lookup: CDR1 SEHNR, CDR2 FQNEAQ (reference sequence). CDR3 protein: CASSLTGSNSPLHF. CDR3 sequence (DNA): TGTGCCAGCAGCCTGACAGGGTCTAATTCACCCCTCCACTTT.

The chain joins TRBV19 to TRBJ2-2; D gene ambiguous. Per the germline V gene, CDR1 is LNHDA and CDR2 is SQIVND (reference sequence). V gave up 7 bases and J gave up 1 base, with 13 bases separating them. CDR3 length: 15 amino acids. DNA of the CDR3: TGTGCCAGTACCAAAGGTCGACAGAACACCGGGGAGCTGTTTTTT. Protein product: CASTKGRQNTGELFF.

The chain couples TRBV7-2 to TRBJ1-5; D ambiguous. From germline, CDR1 is SGHTA and CDR2 FQGNSA. V was clipped by 5 bases and J by 0 bases, with 8 bases between them. The CDR3 extends over 14 amino acids. The CDR3 region has the DNA TGTGCCAGCAGCCCACTCGGTAGCAATCAGCCCCAGCATTTT. The encoded protein is CASSPLGSNQPQHF.

The chain combines TRBV7-9 with TRBJ2-1; perhaps TRBD1 as D (5 bases). The CDR3 is made up of 12 amino acids. V lost 1 base and J lost 10, with 8 bases in between. The germline gives CDR1 SEHNR, CDR2 FQNEAQ (reference sequence). CDR3 protein: CASSLEHREQFF. The CDR3 region has the DNA TGTGCCAGCAGCTTAGAACACAGGGAGCAGTTCTTC.

This clone appeared a few times. The chain employs TRBV27 and TRBJ1-2, with 7 bases that match TRBD1. CDR3 length: 14 residues. The V segment lost 9 bases and the J segment 3 bases; nucleotides outside the gene matches: 10. Germline V CDR1 and CDR2: MNHEY, SMNVEV (reference sequence). DNA for the CDR3: TGTGCCAGAGACGTCGACAGGGCCGACTATGGCTACACCTTC. Protein sequence: CARDVDRADYGYTF.

The rearrangement uses TRBV19 and TRBJ2-1, with 8 positions matching TRBD2. This CDR3 spans 18 amino acids. Germline V gene sequence: CDR1 LNHDA, CDR2 SQIVND (reference sequence). The J segment lost 5 bases and the V segment lost 0 bases, leaving 12 bases of the junction unmatched. CDR3 in amino acids: CASSIDLRGGGLHNEQFF. In DNA, the CDR3 is TGTGCCAGTAGTATAGATCTCCGAGGCGGGGGGCTGCACAATGAGCAGTTCTTC.

The genes are TRBV28 and TRBJ1-2; D is unresolved. The germline gives CDR1 MDHEN, CDR2 SYDVKM. This CDR3 spans 14 amino acids. Deletions cut 5 bases from V and 6 bases from J, with 16 bases between. Here the CDR3 DNA reads TGTGCCAGCAGTGTACCAGACGGGTCAAATGGCTACACCTTC. Encoded protein: CASSVPDGSNGYTF.

This clone was found once. The V and J genes are TRBV3-1 (or the pseudogene TRBV3-2) and TRBJ1-2; D not resolved. V lost 2 bases, J lost 4 bases, and 11 bases lay in between. This CDR3 is built from 14 residues. In germline, CDR1 is LGHDT, CDR2 YNNKEL (reference sequence). The CDR3 DNA reads as TGTGCCAGCAGCCAACGGGTTTTCCCCTATGGCTACACCTTC. It codes for CASSQRVFPYGYTF.

The chain has TRBV29-1 and TRBJ2-5; D is unresolved. Per germline, CDR1 SQVTM and CDR2 ANQGSEA. Trimming pared 3 bases from V and 0 bases from J, leaving 5 bases between. There are 12 residues in the CDR3. CDR3 bases: TGCAGCGTTGATCAGAACCAAGAGACCCAGTACTTC. Its protein is CSVDQNQETQYF. Using reference TRBV29-1 and TRBJ2-5 for the parts outside the CDR3, the full variable domain is SAVISQKPSRDICQRGTSLTIQCQVDSQVTMMFWYRQQPGQSLTLIATANQGSEATYESGFVIDKFPISRPNLTFSTLTVSNMSPEDSSIYLCSVDQNQETQYFGPGTRLLVL.

The rearrangement uses TRBV19 and TRBJ1-5; D is ambiguous. The CDR3 totals 16 residues. Deletions cut 6 bases from V and 9 bases from J, with 24 bases between. Per germline, CDR1 LNHDA and CDR2 SQIVND (reference sequence). CDR3: CASSRLSPTPVTPQHF. In DNA form, the CDR3 reads TGTGCCAGTAGCCGCCTTTCCCCAACCCCAGTTACGCCCCAGCATTTT.

This chain connects TRBV18 to TRBJ1-1, with 12 bases that match TRBD1. Germline CDR1 KGHSH, CDR2 LQKENI. This CDR3 region has 13 residues. Losses at the gene ends were 7 bases for V and 6 bases for J; bases not matched to a gene: 3. This CDR3 reads CASCRDRGPEAFF. CDR3 bases: TGTGCCAGCTGCCGGGACAGGGGGCCTGAAGCTTTCTTT.